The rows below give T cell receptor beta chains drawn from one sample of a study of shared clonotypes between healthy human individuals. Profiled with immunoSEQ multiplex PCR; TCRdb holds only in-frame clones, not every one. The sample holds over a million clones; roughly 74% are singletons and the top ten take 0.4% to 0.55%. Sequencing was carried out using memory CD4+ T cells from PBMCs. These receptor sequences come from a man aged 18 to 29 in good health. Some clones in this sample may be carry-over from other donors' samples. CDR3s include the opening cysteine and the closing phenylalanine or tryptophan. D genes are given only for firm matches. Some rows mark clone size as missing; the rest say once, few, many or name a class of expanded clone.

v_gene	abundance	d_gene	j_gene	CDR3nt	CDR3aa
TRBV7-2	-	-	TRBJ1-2	TGTGCCAGCAGCCCCACGAGTCAGACCTATGGCTACACCTTC	CASSPTSQTYGYTF
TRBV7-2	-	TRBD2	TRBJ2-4	TGTGCCAGCAGCCAGGGACTAGCGGGAGTTCAGTACTTC	CASSQGLAGVQYF
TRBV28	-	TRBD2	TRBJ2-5	TGTGCCACGGGGACTAGCGGGAGAGGTTTAAGGGAGACCCAGTACTTC	CATGTSGRGLRETQYF
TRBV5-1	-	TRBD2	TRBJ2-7	TGCGCCAGCAGCTTTCCGGGAGGGTACGAGCAGTACTTC	CASSFPGGYEQYF
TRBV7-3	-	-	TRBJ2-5	TGTGCCAGCAGCTTAGAGGCGAGGGGCCAAGAGACCCAGTACTTC	CASSLEARGQETQYF
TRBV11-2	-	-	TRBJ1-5	TGTGCCAGCAGCTTAACTGATAGCAATCAGCCCCAGCATTTT	CASSLTDSNQPQHF
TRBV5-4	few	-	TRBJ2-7	TGTGCCAGCAGCTTGGAAGTGGGGTACGAGCAGTACTTC	CASSLEVGYEQYF
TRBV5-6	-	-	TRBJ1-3	TGTGCCAGCAGCTCGAGATCCTCTGGAAACACCATATATTTT	CASSSRSSGNTIYF
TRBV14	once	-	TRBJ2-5	TGTGCCAGCAGCCAAGAAGGGGTTGGGGAGACCCAGTACTTC	CASSQEGVGETQYF
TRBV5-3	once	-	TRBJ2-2	TGTGCCAGAAGCCTTGGACGGGGCGGGGAGCTGTTTTTT	CARSLGRGGELFF
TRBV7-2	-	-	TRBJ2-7	TGTGCCAGCAGCCTCCGGACTGATCTCGCGGGTTCCTACGAGCAGTACTTC	CASSLRTDLAGSYEQYF
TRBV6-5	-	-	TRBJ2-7	TGTGCCAGCATTAGGAAAGGTCCATACGAGCAGTACTTC	CASIRKGPYEQYF
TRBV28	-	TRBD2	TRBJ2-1	TGTGCCAGCAGCTTCGGCGGGGGGCAGAAGATTTCATCGAGCTCCTACAATGAGCAGTTCTTC	CASSFGGGQKISSSSYNEQFF
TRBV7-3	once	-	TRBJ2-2	TGTGCCAGCAGACGGGACACAGGGCACACCGGGGAGCTGTTTTTT	CASRRDTGHTGELFF
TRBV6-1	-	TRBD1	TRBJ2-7	TGTGCCAGCAGATCCTGGGGACAGGGTATCCTGGGGCAGTACTTC	CASRSWGQGILGQYF
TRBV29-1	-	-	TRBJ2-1	TGCAGCGGAACCAGGGGGGGGAGGCCTGAGCAGTTCTTC	CSGTRGGRPEQFF
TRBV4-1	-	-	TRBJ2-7	TGCGCCAGCAGCACTGTGCCTTCCCTAGGGTTTTTTAGTGTCGAGCAGTACTTC	CASSTVPSLGFFSVEQYF
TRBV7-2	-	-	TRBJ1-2	TGTGCCAGCAGCTTGATCAGGGAGGACTATGGCTACACCTTC	CASSLIREDYGYTF
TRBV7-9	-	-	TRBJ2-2	TGTGCCAGCAGCTTTAGCGGCGGGGCAGTAAACACCGGGGAGCTGTTTTTT	CASSFSGGAVNTGELFF
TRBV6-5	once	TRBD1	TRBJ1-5	TGTGCCAGCAGGTACCGGGACAGGGAGAATCAGCCCCAGCATTTT	CASRYRDRENQPQHF
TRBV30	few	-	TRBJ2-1	TGTGCCTGGAGGGGGGCTGTCCCGGGGAATGAGCAGTTCTTC	CAWRGAVPGNEQFF
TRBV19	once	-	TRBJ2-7	TGTGCCAGTAGTACCCGGGACTCGGTCTACGAGCAGTACTTC	CASSTRDSVYEQYF
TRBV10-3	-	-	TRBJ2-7	TGTGCCATCAGGGGGCAGTCCTACGAGCAGTACTTC	CAIRGQSYEQYF
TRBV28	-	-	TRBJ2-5	TGTGCCAGCAGTTTCGCCAGAGAGACCCAGTACTTC	CASSFARETQYF